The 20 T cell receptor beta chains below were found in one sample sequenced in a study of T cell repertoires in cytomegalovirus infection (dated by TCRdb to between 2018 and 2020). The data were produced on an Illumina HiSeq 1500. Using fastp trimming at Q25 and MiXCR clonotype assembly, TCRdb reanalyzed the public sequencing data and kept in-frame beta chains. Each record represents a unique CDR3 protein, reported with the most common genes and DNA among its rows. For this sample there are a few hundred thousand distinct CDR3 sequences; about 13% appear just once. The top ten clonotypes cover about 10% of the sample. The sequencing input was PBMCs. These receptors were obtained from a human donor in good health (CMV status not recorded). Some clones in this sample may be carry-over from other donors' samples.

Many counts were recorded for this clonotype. The CDR3 DNA reads TGTGCCAGCACCCATCGGGTCGATAATGAAAAACTGTTTTTT. This gives the protein CASTHRVDNEKLFF. The chain carries TRBV7-9 and TRBJ1-4; no clear D gene. V dropped 7 bases and J dropped 4 bases, with 13 bases sitting between them. The CDR3 runs 14 residues. Germline V gives CDR1 SEHNR, CDR2 FQNEAQ (reference sequence).

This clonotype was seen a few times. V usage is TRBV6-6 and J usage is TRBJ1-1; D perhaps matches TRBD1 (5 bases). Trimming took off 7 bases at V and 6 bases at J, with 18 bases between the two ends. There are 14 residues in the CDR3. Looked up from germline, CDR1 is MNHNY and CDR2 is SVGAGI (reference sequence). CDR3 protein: CASNQRDFVPEAFF. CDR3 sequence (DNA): TGTGCCAGCAACCAACGGGACTTTGTTCCTGAAGCTTTCTTT.

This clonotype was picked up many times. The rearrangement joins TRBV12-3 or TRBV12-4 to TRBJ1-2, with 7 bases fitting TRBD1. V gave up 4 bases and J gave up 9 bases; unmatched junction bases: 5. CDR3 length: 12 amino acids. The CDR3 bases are TGTGCCAGCAGTTCCCCGGGACAGAGCTACACCTTC. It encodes CASSSPGQSYTF.

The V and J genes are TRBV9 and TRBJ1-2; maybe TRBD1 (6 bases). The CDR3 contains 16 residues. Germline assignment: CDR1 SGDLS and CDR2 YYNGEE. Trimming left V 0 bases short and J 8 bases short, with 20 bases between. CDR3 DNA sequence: TGTGCCAGCAGCGTAGATGGGCAGGGGACCCCAGGCGGCTACACCTTC. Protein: CASSVDGQGTPGGYTF.

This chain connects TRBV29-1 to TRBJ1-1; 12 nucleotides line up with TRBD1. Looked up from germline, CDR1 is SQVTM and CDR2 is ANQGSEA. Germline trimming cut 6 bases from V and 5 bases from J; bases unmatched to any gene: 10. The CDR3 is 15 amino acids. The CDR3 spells CSVPGQGAWGTEAFF. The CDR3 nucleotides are TGCAGCGTGCCGGGACAGGGGGCTTGGGGGACTGAAGCTTTCTTT.

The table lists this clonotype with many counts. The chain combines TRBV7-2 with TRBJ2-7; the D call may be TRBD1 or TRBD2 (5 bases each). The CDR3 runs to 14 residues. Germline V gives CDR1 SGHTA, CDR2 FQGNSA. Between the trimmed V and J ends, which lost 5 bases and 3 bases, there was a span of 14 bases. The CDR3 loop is CASSRPEGRYEQYF. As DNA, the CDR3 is TGTGCCAGCAGCCGACCCGAGGGACGCTACGAGCAGTACTTC.

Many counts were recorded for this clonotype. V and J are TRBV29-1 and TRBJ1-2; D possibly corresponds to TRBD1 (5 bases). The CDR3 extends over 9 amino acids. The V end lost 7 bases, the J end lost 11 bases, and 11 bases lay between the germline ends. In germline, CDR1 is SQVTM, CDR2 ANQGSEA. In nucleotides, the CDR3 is TGCAGCGAGGACAAGGGTTACACCTTC. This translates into CSEDKGYTF.

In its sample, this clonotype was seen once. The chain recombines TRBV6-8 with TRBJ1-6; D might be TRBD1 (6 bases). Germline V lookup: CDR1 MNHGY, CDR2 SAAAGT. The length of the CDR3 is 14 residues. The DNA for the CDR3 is TGTGCAAACGAAGGTAACAGGGAGCGTTCACCCCTCCACTTT. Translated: CANEGNRERSPLHF.

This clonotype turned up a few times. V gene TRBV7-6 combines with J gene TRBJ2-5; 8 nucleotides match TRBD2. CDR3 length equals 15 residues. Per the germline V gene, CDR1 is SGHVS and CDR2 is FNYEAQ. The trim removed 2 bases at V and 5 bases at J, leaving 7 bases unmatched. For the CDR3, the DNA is TGTGCCAGCAGCTTAAGTCCAGCGGGGGTCGAGACCCAGTACTTC. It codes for CASSLSPAGVETQYF.

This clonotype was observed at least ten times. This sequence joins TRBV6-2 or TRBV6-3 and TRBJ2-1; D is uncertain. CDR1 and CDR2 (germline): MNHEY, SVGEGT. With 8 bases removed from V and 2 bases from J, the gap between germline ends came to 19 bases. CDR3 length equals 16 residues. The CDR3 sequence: CASRGWTPNPYNEQFF. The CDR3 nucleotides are TGTGCCAGCCGAGGATGGACGCCGAACCCCTACAATGAGCAGTTCTTC.

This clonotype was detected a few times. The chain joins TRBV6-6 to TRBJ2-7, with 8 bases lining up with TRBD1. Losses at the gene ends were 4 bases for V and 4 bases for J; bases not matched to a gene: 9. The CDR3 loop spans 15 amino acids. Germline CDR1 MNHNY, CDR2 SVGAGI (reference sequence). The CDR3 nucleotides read TGTGCCAGCAGTTCTCCAGCCGACAGGGGTTACGAGCAGTACTTC. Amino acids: CASSSPADRGYEQYF.

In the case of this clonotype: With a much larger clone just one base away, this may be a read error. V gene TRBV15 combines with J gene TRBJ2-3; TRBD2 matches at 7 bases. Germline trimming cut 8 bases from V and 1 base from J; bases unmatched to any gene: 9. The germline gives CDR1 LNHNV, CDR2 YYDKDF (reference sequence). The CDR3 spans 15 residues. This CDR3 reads CATCKERGGTDTQYF. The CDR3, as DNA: TGTGCCACCTGCAAGGAGCGGGGTGGCACAGATACGCAGTATTTT. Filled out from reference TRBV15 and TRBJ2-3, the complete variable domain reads DAMVIQNPRYQVTQFGKPVTLSCSQTLNHNVMYWYQQKSSQAPKLLFHYYDKDFNNEADTPDNFQSRRPNTSFCFLDIRSPGLGDTAMYLCATCKERGGTDTQYFGPGTRLTVL.

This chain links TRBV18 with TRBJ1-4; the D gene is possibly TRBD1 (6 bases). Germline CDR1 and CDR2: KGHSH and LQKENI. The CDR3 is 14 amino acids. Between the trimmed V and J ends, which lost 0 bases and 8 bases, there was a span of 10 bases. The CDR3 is CASSPPGAQEKLFF. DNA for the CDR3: TGTGCCAGCTCACCACCGGGGGCGCAGGAAAAACTGTTTTTT. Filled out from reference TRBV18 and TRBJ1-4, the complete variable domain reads NAGVMQNPRHLVRRRGQEARLRCSPMKGHSHVYWYRQLPEEGLKFMVYLQKENIIDESGMPKERFSAEFPKEGPSILRIQQVVRGDSAAYFCASSPPGAQEKLFFGSGTQLSVL.

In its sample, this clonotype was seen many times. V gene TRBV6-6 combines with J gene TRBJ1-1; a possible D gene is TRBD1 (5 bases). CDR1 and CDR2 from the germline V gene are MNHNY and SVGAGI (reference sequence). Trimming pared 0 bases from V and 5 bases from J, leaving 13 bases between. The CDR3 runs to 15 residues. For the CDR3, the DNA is TGTGCCAGCAGTTACTCGAGGCAGGGTGGGACTGAAGCTTTCTTT. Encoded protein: CASSYSRQGGTEAFF.

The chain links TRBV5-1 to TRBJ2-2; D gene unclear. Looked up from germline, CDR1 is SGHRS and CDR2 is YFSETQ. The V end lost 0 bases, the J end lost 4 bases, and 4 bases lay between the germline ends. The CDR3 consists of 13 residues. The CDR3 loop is CASSLEFTGELFF. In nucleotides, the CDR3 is TGCGCCAGCAGCTTGGAATTCACCGGGGAGCTGTTTTTT. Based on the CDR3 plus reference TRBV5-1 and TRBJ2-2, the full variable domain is KAGVTQTPRYLIKTRGQQVTLSCSPISGHRSVSWYQQTPGQGLQFLFEYFSETQRNKGNFPGRFSGRQFSNSRSEMNVSTLELGDSALYLCASSLEFTGELFFGEGSRLTVL.

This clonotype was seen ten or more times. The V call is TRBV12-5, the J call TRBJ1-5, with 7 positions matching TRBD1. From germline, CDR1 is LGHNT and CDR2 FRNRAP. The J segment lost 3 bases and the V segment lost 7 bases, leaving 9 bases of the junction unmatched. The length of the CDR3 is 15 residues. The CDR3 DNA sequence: TGTGCTAGTGCCACAACAGGGGAGATCAATCAGCCCCAGCATTTT. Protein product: CASATTGEINQPQHF.

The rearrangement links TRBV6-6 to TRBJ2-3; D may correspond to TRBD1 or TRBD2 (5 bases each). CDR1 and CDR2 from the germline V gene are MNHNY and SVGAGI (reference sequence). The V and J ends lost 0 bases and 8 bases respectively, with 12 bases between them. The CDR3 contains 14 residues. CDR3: CASSYSNGDVTQYF. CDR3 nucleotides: TGTGCCAGCAGTTACTCCAACGGGGACGTTACGCAGTATTTT.

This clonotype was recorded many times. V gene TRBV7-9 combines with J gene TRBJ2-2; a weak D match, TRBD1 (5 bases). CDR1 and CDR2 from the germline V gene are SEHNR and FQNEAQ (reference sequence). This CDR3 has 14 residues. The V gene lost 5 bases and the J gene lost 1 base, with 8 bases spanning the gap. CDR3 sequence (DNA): TGTGCCAGCAGCGTCCAGGGGAACACCGGGGAGCTGTTTTTT. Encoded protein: CASSVQGNTGELFF.

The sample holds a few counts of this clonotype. CDR3 sequence (DNA): TGCGCCAGCAGCCAGTTATTCGTTCGGGGATCTGGAAACACCATATATTTT. Protein: CASSQLFVRGSGNTIYF. This rearrangement joins TRBV4-1 to TRBJ1-3; no firm D call. The ends were cut back, 3 bases at V and 1 base at J, with 16 bases in the middle. Germline CDR1 reads MGHRA; CDR2 reads YSYEKL. The CDR3 runs 17 residues.

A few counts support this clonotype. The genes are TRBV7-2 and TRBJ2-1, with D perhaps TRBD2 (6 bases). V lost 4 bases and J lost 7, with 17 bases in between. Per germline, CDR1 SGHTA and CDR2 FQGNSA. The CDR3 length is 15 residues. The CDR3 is CASSCSPGTGNEQFF. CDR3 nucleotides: TGTGCCAGCAGCTGCAGTCCCGGGACTGGGAATGAGCAGTTCTTC.